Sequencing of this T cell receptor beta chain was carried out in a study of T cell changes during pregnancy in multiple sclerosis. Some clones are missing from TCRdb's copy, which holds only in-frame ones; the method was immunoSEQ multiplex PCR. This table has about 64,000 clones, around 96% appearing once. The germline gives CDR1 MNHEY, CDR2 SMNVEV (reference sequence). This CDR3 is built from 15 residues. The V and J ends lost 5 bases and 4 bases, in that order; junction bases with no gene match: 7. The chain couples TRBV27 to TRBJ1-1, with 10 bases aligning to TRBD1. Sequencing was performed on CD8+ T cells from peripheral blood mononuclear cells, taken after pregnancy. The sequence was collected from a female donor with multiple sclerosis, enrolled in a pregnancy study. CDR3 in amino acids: CASSRRQGAITEAFF. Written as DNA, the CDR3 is TGTGCCAGCAGTAGGCGACAGGGGGCTATCACTGAAGCTTTCTTT.